This T cell receptor beta chain derives from a study of blood T cell repertoires in COVID-19. As for the study in general: The United States, Italy and Spain supplied acute and convalescent COVID-19 samples.

The CDR3 consists of 13 residues. Germline-derived CDR1 and CDR2 are SGHKS and YYEKEE (reference sequence). Deletions cut 4 bases from V and 4 bases from J, with 11 bases between. The protocol was immunoSEQ multiplex PCR, while the TCRdb copy is restricted to in-frame clones and leaves out a portion. The sample consists of fewer than 250,000 clones, roughly 81% of them appearing once. This receptor was obtained from a woman between 50 and 59 years old with active or convalescent COVID-19. The chain carries TRBV5-5 and TRBJ1-2; maybe TRBD1 (6 bases). Sequenced input: peripheral blood. CDR3 sequence: CASSPGQSYGYTF. The CDR3 coding sequence is TGTGCCAGCAGCCCAGGACAGAGCTATGGCTACACCTTC.